Sequencing of this TCR beta chain was carried out in a study of CD8 T cells in Susac syndrome. The length of the CDR3 is 14 residues. In germline, CDR1 is DFQATT, CDR2 SNEGSKA (reference sequence). V was shortened by 6 bases and J by 0 bases, with 11 bases between the two germline ends. The authors reverse transcribed roughly 0.5 to 1 ug RNA with random hexamers. TCRdb re-derived calls from the immunoSEQ multiplex PCR reads in MiXCR, one entry per CDR3 protein. The data contain roughly 200,000 distinct CDR3 sequences, 90% to 97% of them seen just once; the ten biggest clones take up 0.093%. Sequencing of TCR beta covered CD8+ and CD4+ T cells obtained from blood. The multiple sclerosis control group was made up of treatment-naive patients with stable or active relapsing-remitting disease. Bulk CD8+ and CD4+ cells came from magnetic negative isolation; CD8+ TEMRA by FACS.

V gene TRBV20-1 combines with J gene TRBJ2-2; D uncertain. Material for sequencing was CD4+ T cells from PBMCs. The sequence derives from a human donor with multiple sclerosis. CDR3 residues: CSARTVTNTGELFF. CDR3 nucleotide sequence: TGCAGTGCAAGGACCGTCACGAACACCGGGGAGCTGTTTTTT.